These 3 T cell receptor beta chains were all obtained from the same sample, sequenced in a study of T cell repertoires in cytomegalovirus infection. TCRdb redid the calling of the reads with MiXCR, one entry per CDR3 protein. The sample includes under 600,000 distinct CDR3 sequences, about 15% of them seen just once. Sequenced material: CD8+ T cells from PBMCs. The receptors derive from a human donor in good health (CMV status not recorded). Some clones in this sample may be carry-over from other donors' samples.

This clonotype was seen repeatedly, ten times or more. The chain recombines TRBV11-2 with TRBJ2-3; tentative D call: TRBD1 (6 bases). CDR1 is SGHAT and CDR2 is FQNNGV in the germline V gene. There are 15 residues in the CDR3. The germline V and J ends were trimmed by 5 bases and 4 bases, with 16 bases remaining between them. This CDR3 is CASSPTVGAPDTQYF. CDR3 DNA sequence: TGTGCCAGCAGCCCTACTGTGGGGGCTCCAGATACGCAGTATTTT.

CDR3 sequence reads: CASGLQGSGNTIYF. The CDR3 region has the DNA TGTGCCAGCGGATTACAGGGGTCAGGAAACACCATATATTTT. The V and J genes are TRBV9 and TRBJ1-3; the match to TRBD1 covers 7 bases. V trimming: 7 bases; J trimming: 4 bases; junction bases outside the gene matches: 8. Germline CDR1 is SGDLS and CDR2 is YYNGEE. The CDR3 consists of 14 residues.

This clonotype was seen many times. The J gene is TRBJ2-7, the V gene TRBV7-9; TRBD2 aligns across 11 bases. Germline-derived CDR1 and CDR2 are SEHNR and FQNEAQ (reference sequence). This CDR3 is 15 amino acids long. The V gene end was trimmed by 1 base and the J gene end by 5 bases; junction bases not matched to a gene: 4. CDR3: CASSLELAGGHEQYF. The CDR3 DNA sequence: TGTGCCAGCAGCTTAGAGCTAGCGGGAGGTCACGAGCAGTACTTC.